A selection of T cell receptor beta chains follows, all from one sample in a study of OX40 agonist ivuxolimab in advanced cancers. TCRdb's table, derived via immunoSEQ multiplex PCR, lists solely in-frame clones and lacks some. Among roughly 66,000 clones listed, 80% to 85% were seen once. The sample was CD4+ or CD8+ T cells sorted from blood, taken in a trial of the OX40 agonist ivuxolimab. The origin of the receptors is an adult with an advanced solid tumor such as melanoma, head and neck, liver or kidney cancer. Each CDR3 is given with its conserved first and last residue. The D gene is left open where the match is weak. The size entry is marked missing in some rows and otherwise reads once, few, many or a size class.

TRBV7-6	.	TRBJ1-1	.	CASSFEANTEAFF	TGTGCCAGCAGCTTCGAGGCCAACACTGAAGCTTTCTTT
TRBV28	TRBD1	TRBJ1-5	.	CASELQGSNQPQHF	TGTGCCAGTGAGTTACAGGGGAGTAATCAGCCCCAGCATTTT
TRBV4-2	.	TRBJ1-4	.	CASSQDRQGGFYNEKLFF	TGTGCCAGCAGCCAAGATCGGCAGGGAGGGTTCTATAATGAAAAACTGTTTTTT
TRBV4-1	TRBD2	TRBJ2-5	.	CASSLEPTSGSSETQYF	TGCGCCAGCAGCCTAGAACCGACTAGCGGGAGTAGCGAGACCCAGTACTTC
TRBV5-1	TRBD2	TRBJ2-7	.	CASSLAAAGTSYEQYF	TGCGCCAGCAGCTTGGCCGCAGCGGGAACTTCCTACGAGCAGTACTTC
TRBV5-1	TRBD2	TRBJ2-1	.	CASSSPLVAGVPYNEQFF	TGCGCCAGCAGCTCCCCTCTGGTAGCGGGAGTCCCCTACAATGAGCAGTTCTTC
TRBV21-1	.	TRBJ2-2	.	CASSKGYRQAWELFF	TGTGCCAGCAGCAAAGGGTACCGACAGGCCTGGGAGCTGTTTTTT
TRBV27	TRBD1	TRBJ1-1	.	CASSSTGGTEAFF	TGTGCCAGCAGTTCAACAGGGGGCACTGAAGCTTTCTTT
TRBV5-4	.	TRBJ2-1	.	CASSLEMTVGFSEQFF	TGTGCCAGCAGCTTGGAAATGACAGTGGGATTCAGTGAGCAGTTCTTC
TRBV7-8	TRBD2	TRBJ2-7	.	CASTEHGGVGEQYF	TGTGCCAGCACCGAACATGGGGGGGTTGGCGAGCAGTACTTC
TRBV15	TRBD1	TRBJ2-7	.	CATSRDRGNYEQYF	TGTGCCACCAGCAGGGACAGGGGAAACTACGAGCAGTACTTC
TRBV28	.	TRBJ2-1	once	CASSFPGDEQFF	TGTGCCAGCAGTTTCCCCGGTGATGAGCAGTTCTTC
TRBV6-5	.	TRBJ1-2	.	CASSSRWTTNYGYTF	TGTGCCAGCAGTTCCCGGTGGACAACTAACTATGGCTACACCTTC
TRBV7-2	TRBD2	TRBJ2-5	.	CASSPQAGGPLRVETQYF	TGTGCCAGCAGCCCTCAAGCGGGGGGGCCGCTTCGGGTGGAGACCCAGTACTTC
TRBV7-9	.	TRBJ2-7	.	CASSLGPPGGTVYEQYF	TGTGCCAGCAGCTTAGGGCCCCCGGGGGGGACAGTATACGAGCAGTACTTC
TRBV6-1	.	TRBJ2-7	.	CASSERGLWGYEQYF	TGTGCCAGCAGTGAGAGAGGTTTGTGGGGGTACGAGCAGTACTTC
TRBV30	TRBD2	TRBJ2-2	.	CAWSREGFGELFF	TGTGCCTGGAGCAGGGAGGGCTTTGGGGAGCTGTTTTTT
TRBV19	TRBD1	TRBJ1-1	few	CASSDRGGNTEAFF	TGTGCCAGTAGTGACAGGGGAGGGAACACTGAAGCTTTCTTT
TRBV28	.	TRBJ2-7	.	CASSSTTDEQYF	TGTGCCAGCAGTTCAACCACGGACGAGCAGTACTTC
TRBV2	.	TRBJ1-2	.	CASSEDNYGYTF	TGTGCCAGCAGTGAAGACAACTATGGCTACACCTTC
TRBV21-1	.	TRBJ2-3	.	CASSNWRYSTDTQYF	TGTGCCAGCAGCAATTGGCGCTATAGCACAGATACGCAGTATTTT
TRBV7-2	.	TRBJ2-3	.	CASSFAPITDTQYF	TGTGCCAGCAGCTTCGCTCCTATCACAGATACGCAGTATTTT
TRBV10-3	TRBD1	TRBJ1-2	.	CAISESPRGQGASTNYGYTF	TGTGCCATCAGTGAGTCTCCGCGGGGGCAGGGGGCCTCAACAAACTATGGCTACACCTTC
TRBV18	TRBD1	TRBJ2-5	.	CASSFRQGLQETQYF	TGTGCCAGCTCATTCCGACAGGGCCTCCAAGAGACCCAGTACTTC
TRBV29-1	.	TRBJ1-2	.	CSVKRQEGVDGYTF	TGCAGCGTTAAGAGACAGGAAGGGGTGGATGGCTACACCTTC
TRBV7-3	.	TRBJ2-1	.	CASSRDKYNEQFF	TGTGCCAGCAGCAGGGACAAGTACAATGAGCAGTTCTTC